This note documents a single T cell receptor (beta chain) sequence. The record originates from a study of Tregs in tolerant kidney transplant recipients. V lost 6 bases, J lost 2 bases, and 11 bases lay in between. The CDR3 has 13 amino acids. Germline CDR1 MNHEY, CDR2 SVGAGI. Using immunoSEQ multiplex PCR, the repertoire was profiled, and TCRdb retains in-frame clones only, with some absent. There are about 110,000 clones in the sample; nearly 90% occur only once, and 0.34% lies in the top ten. The chain is built from TRBV6-5 and TRBJ2-7; D not resolved. This clonotype was obtained from a human donor who received a combined kidney and bone marrow transplant. The specimen was CD4+ T cells from blood, collected before the transplant. The CDR3 sequence is CASRLHQTYEQYF. Here the CDR3 DNA reads TGTGCCAGCAGACTACACCAGACCTACGAGCAGTACTTC.